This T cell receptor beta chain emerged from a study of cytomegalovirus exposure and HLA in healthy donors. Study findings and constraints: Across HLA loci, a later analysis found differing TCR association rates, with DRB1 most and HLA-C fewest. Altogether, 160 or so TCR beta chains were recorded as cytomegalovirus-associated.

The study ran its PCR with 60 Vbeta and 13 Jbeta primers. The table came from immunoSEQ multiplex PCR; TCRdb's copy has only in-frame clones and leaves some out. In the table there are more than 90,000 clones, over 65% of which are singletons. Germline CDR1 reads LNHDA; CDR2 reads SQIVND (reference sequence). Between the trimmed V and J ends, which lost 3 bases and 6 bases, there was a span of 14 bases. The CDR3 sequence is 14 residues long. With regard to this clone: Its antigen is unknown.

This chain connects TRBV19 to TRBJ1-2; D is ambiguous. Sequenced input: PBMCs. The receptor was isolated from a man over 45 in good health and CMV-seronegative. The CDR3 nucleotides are TGTGCCAGTAGTATTTTTGATTTGCGAGATGGCTACACCTTC. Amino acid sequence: CASSIFDLRDGYTF.